The next 21 T cell receptor beta chains were all read from a single sample in a study of monozygotic twins with inflammatory bowel disease. TCRdb reprocessed the 5' RACE reads, keeping one entry per CDR3 protein, no DNA. The table lists 88,000 or so distinct CDR3 sequences. The material sequenced was blood. The source is a human donor with ulcerative colitis or Crohn's disease, or a healthy co-twin of an affected twin (not recorded which).

The chain joins TRBV4-1 to TRBJ2-1; TCRdb proposes TRBD1, but this gene call is untestable without DNA. The CDR3 is 18 amino acids. CDR1 is MGHRA and CDR2 is YSYEKL in the germline V gene. This CDR3 is CASSQAPPTGVSYNEQFF.

This rearrangement joins TRBV5-1 to TRBJ1-4. The CDR3 spans 13 residues. Germline V gives CDR1 SGHRS, CDR2 YFSETQ. The CDR3 spells CASREGSGEKLFF. The whole variable domain, filled in from reference TRBV5-1 and TRBJ1-4, reads KAGVTQTPRYLIKTRGQQVTLSCSPISGHRSVSWYQQTPGQGLQFLFEYFSETQRNKGNFPGRFSGRQFSNSRSEMNVSTLELGDSALYLCASREGSGEKLFFGSGTQLSVL.

The J gene is TRBJ1-1, the V gene TRBV7-9. The CDR3 has 14 residues. The germline CDR1 and CDR2 sequences are SEHNR and FQNEAQ (reference sequence). Here the CDR3 reads CASSLIFATSEAFF. Full variable domain (remainder filled in from reference TRBV7-9 and TRBJ1-1): DTGVSQNPRHKITKRGQNVTFRCDPISEHNRLYWYRQTLGQGPEFLTYFQNEAQLEKSRLLSDRFSAERPKGSFSTLEIQRTEQGDSAMYLCASSLIFATSEAFFGQGTRLTVV.

The rearrangement uses TRBV12-3 or TRBV12-4 and TRBJ1-5; lacking DNA, the TRBD1 call made by TCRdb goes unchecked. CDR3 length: 16 amino acids. CDR3 sequence reads: CASSPQGGFGNQPQHF.

The chain carries TRBV10-3 and TRBJ2-7; TCRdb returns TRBD2, unconfirmable since there is no DNA. CDR1 and CDR2 (germline): ENHRY, SYGVKD. CDR3 length: 12 residues. CDR3 loop: CAISASGYEQYF.

The CDR3 sequence: CASSSRPTTEAFF. The V call is TRBV5-5, the J call TRBJ1-1; TCRdb names TRBD1, which stays unverified in the absence of DNA. The CDR3 length is 13 residues. Germline V CDR1 and CDR2: SGHKS, YYEKEE (reference sequence).

The chain is built from TRBV5-1 and TRBJ1-1. CDR1 and CDR2 from the germline V gene are SGHRS and YFSETQ. The CDR3 has 12 amino acids. This CDR3 reads CASSFRDTEAFF.

The chain joins TRBV20-1 to TRBJ1-6. CDR3 size: 14 residues. Germline-derived CDR1 and CDR2 are DFQATT and SNEGSKA (reference sequence). CDR3 amino acids: CSARDRHANSPLHF.

This chain joins TRBV5-1 and TRBJ2-2; without DNA, the TCRdb call of TRBD1 cannot be checked. The CDR3 contains 13 residues. Per the germline V gene, CDR1 is SGHRS and CDR2 is YFSETQ. CDR3 in amino acids: CASSPTLVRELFF.

V usage is TRBV5-1 and J usage is TRBJ2-7; the D call of TRBD1 rests on TCRdb alone, since no DNA is present to check it. Germline values: CDR1 SGHRS, CDR2 YFSETQ. The CDR3 contains 15 residues. The CDR3 here is CASSLGGQGYNEQYF.

The chain links TRBV7-9 to TRBJ1-4. This CDR3 has 16 amino acids. Germline CDR1 SEHNR, CDR2 FQNEAQ (reference sequence). The CDR3 is CASSSRIRATNEKLFF.

The chain is built from TRBV27 and TRBJ1-4; TCRdb's D gene call, TRBD1, goes unchecked for lack of DNA. The germline gives CDR1 MNHEY, CDR2 SMNVEV (reference sequence). This CDR3 contains 16 residues. The CDR3 loop reads CASSLMSTGRNEKLFF.

The chain employs TRBV20-1 and TRBJ1-6; checking the TCRdb D call of TRBD1 is not possible without DNA. CDR3 length: 16 amino acids. The germline V gene has CDR1 DFQATT and CDR2 SNEGSKA (reference sequence). The CDR3 sequence: CSARDSRQGYNSPLHF.

The chain joins TRBV20-1 to TRBJ1-1. This CDR3 is 13 amino acids long. Germline V lookup: CDR1 DFQATT, CDR2 SNEGSKA (reference sequence). The CDR3 reads CSARQDMNTEAFF.

This rearrangement joins TRBV20-1 to TRBJ1-4; without DNA, the TCRdb call of TRBD1 cannot be checked. CDR1 is DFQATT and CDR2 is SNEGSKA in the germline V gene (reference sequence). The CDR3 loop spans 13 amino acids. This CDR3 is CSARGQQNEKLFF.

The chain is built from TRBV18 and TRBJ2-7. This CDR3 has 15 residues. The V gene's germline CDR1 is KGHSH and CDR2 LQKENI. The CDR3 loop reads CASSPGRISSYEQYF.

The chain has TRBV7-9 and TRBJ2-7; the TCRdb call, TRBD2, lacks DNA for checking. This CDR3 comprises 16 residues. Germline-derived CDR1 and CDR2 are SEHNR and FQNEAQ (reference sequence). The CDR3 region is CASSLGGLAGSREQYF.

This rearrangement joins TRBV10-3 to TRBJ1-5; TCRdb designates TRBD1, a call that cannot be tested without DNA. Germline loops: CDR1 ENHRY, CDR2 SYGVKD. The CDR3 runs 15 residues. CDR3 residues: CAISESGGYEQPQHF.

The gene calls are TRBV2 and TRBJ1-2; TCRdb's D gene call, TRBD1, goes unchecked for lack of DNA. Germline V CDR1 and CDR2: SNHLY, FYNNEI. This CDR3 has 13 amino acids. The chain's CDR3 is CASNRDSVYGYTF.

The chain combines TRBV20-1 with TRBJ1-5. The CDR3 is 17 amino acids. Germline V gene lookup returns CDR1 DFQATT and CDR2 SNEGSKA (reference sequence). The CDR3 sequence is CSASRFEGRWGNQPQHF.

This sequence joins TRBV2 and TRBJ2-7; the TRBD1 assignment by TCRdb is unverifiable without DNA. This CDR3 is 13 amino acids long. CDR1 and CDR2 from the germline V gene are SNHLY and FYNNEI. The CDR3 loop is CAISDRDVSEQYF.